This TCR beta chain was captured by sequencing in a study of a mutant IDH1 vaccine in newly diagnosed glioma. As for the study in general: Patients were started on vaccination 4-6 weeks after radiotherapy alone, or with temozolomide cycles.

Measured with immunoSEQ multiplex PCR; TCRdb has only the in-frame clones, and not every one. The repertoire has some 130,000 clones, around 80% of them found once; the top ten carry about 5.5%. This clone has a single count. Antigen: not known. Germline V gives CDR1 KGHSH, CDR2 LQKENI. V was trimmed by 5 bases and J by 10 bases, leaving 14 bases between them. The CDR3 totals 12 residues. Regarding time point: week 11, during vaccination. Vaccine doses each comprised 300 ug of mutant IDH1 20-mer peptide, with topical imiquimod. Donor diagnoses consisted of new WHO grade 3 or 4 IDH1-mutant, ATRX-lost astrocytomas.

The V and J genes are TRBV18 and TRBJ2-5; D is uncertain. This sequence was found in a man in his forties with glioma. This specimen was PBMCs, taken from a glioma patient whose treatment included an IDH1 peptide vaccine. CDR3 amino acids: CASSGVARNQYF. The CDR3 DNA reads as TGTGCCAGCTCAGGGGTAGCTCGAAACCAGTACTTC.